Listed below are T cell receptor beta chains from one sample, sequenced in a study of blood T cell repertoires in COVID-19. The repertoire was sequenced with immunoSEQ multiplex PCR; TCRdb's copy has only in-frame clones and lacks some. The repertoire has 75,000 to 100,000 clones, 87% of them found once; the top ten carry 4.5% to 5%. The material sequenced was peripheral blood. These receptors were taken from a woman of 80 years or more with acute or convalescent COVID-19. The CDR3 runs from the conserved cysteine through the conserved F or W. A D gene is named only where the DNA matches it firmly. Rows give clone size only sometimes, using once, few, many, or a class for an expanded clone.

d_call: TRBD1
j_call: TRBJ1-1
cdr3_length: 12
clone_size: NA
v_call: TRBV18
cdr3_nt: TGTACCAGCTCAGTAGACAGGGTGGAAGCTTTCTTT
cdr3_aa: CTSSVDRVEAFF

d_call: NA
j_call: TRBJ2-3
cdr3_length: 13
clone_size: NA
v_call: TRBV6-5
cdr3_nt: TGTGCCAGCAGTTACTCGAGGGACTTCACGCAGTATTTT
cdr3_aa: CASSYSRDFTQYF

d_call: NA
j_call: TRBJ1-5
cdr3_length: 15
clone_size: NA
v_call: TRBV19
cdr3_nt: TGTGCCAGTGGGGCGGGGGTTTGGAGCAATCAGCCCCAGCATTTT
cdr3_aa: CASGAGVWSNQPQHF

d_call: TRBD2
j_call: TRBJ2-7
cdr3_length: 16
clone_size: NA
v_call: TRBV9
cdr3_nt: TGTGCCAGCAGCGTAGACGGGGGGAGTGCGTCCTACGAGCAGTACTTC
cdr3_aa: CASSVDGGSASYEQYF

d_call: NA
j_call: TRBJ2-3
cdr3_length: 14
clone_size: NA
v_call: TRBV6-5
cdr3_nt: TGTGCCAGCAGTTACTCCCGAGACACAGATACGCAGTATTTT
cdr3_aa: CASSYSRDTDTQYF

d_call: TRBD2
j_call: TRBJ2-7
cdr3_length: 15
clone_size: NA
v_call: TRBV5-1
cdr3_nt: TGCGCCAGCAGCCTCCTGGGACTAGCGGGAGTCGAGCAGTACTTC
cdr3_aa: CASSLLGLAGVEQYF

d_call: TRBD1
j_call: TRBJ1-2
cdr3_length: 13
clone_size: NA
v_call: TRBV29-1
cdr3_nt: TGCAGCGTTGAACCGACAGGGGGCTTAGGCTACACCTTC
cdr3_aa: CSVEPTGGLGYTF

d_call: NA
j_call: TRBJ2-5
cdr3_length: 15
clone_size: NA
v_call: TRBV11-2
cdr3_nt: TGTGCCAGCAGCTTAGATCCCCATCCACAAGAGACCCAGTACTTC
cdr3_aa: CASSLDPHPQETQYF

d_call: TRBD1
j_call: TRBJ1-2
cdr3_length: 15
clone_size: NA
v_call: TRBV19
cdr3_nt: TGTGCCAGTAGGCCACGTCGGGACAGCGGCTATGGCTACACCTTC
cdr3_aa: CASRPRRDSGYGYTF

d_call: NA
j_call: TRBJ2-7
cdr3_length: 13
clone_size: few
v_call: TRBV10-3
cdr3_nt: TGTGCCATCAGTAGGGGGTACTCCTACGAGCAGTACTTC
cdr3_aa: CAISRGYSYEQYF

d_call: NA
j_call: TRBJ1-5
cdr3_length: 15
clone_size: NA
v_call: TRBV7-2
cdr3_nt: TGTGCCAGCAGCTTAGAAGTTGGAGGGCTTCAGCCCCAGCATTTT
cdr3_aa: CASSLEVGGLQPQHF

d_call: NA
j_call: TRBJ1-2
cdr3_length: 14
clone_size: NA
v_call: TRBV5-5
cdr3_nt: TGTGCCAGCAGTTCGACAGATTTTAACTATGGCTACACCTTC
cdr3_aa: CASSSTDFNYGYTF

d_call: TRBD1
j_call: TRBJ2-2
cdr3_length: 14
clone_size: NA
v_call: TRBV7-9
cdr3_nt: TGTGCCAGCCGGCCAGACGACAGGGCCGGGGAGCTGTTTTTT
cdr3_aa: CASRPDDRAGELFF

d_call: TRBD1
j_call: TRBJ1-1
cdr3_length: 17
clone_size: NA
v_call: TRBV29-1
cdr3_nt: TGCAGCGTTGAAGATTTGGCCGGGACAGGGGAGAACACTGAAGCTTTCTTT
cdr3_aa: CSVEDLAGTGENTEAFF

d_call: TRBD1
j_call: TRBJ2-1
cdr3_length: 14
clone_size: NA
v_call: TRBV10-3
cdr3_nt: TGTGCCATCAGTGATAGACAGGGGGAAAAAGGGCAGTTCTTC
cdr3_aa: CAISDRQGEKGQFF

d_call: TRBD1
j_call: TRBJ1-5
cdr3_length: 17
clone_size: NA
v_call: TRBV6-4
cdr3_nt: TGTGCCAGCAGTGACTCATGGGGACAGGGAAGAGGACAGCCCCAGCATTTT
cdr3_aa: CASSDSWGQGRGQPQHF

d_call: TRBD2
j_call: TRBJ2-2
cdr3_length: 16
clone_size: NA
v_call: TRBV7-2
cdr3_nt: TGTGCCAGCAGTTCTCATAGCGGGAGAGGAACCGGGGAGCTGTTTTTT
cdr3_aa: CASSSHSGRGTGELFF

d_call: TRBD2
j_call: TRBJ2-3
cdr3_length: 15
clone_size: NA
v_call: TRBV2
cdr3_nt: TGTGCCAGCAGGGTCGGCGGGGGGGGCACAGATACGCAGTATTTT
cdr3_aa: CASRVGGGGTDTQYF

d_call: NA
j_call: TRBJ1-2
cdr3_length: 14
clone_size: NA
v_call: TRBV5-1
cdr3_nt: TGCGCCAGCAGCTACAGACGGGAATTGGATGGCTACACCTTC
cdr3_aa: CASSYRRELDGYTF

d_call: TRBD2
j_call: TRBJ2-3
cdr3_length: 16
clone_size: NA
v_call: TRBV7-9
cdr3_nt: TGTGCCAGCAGCTTAAGAACTAGCGGGGGCACAGATACGCAGTATTTT
cdr3_aa: CASSLRTSGGTDTQYF

d_call: NA
j_call: TRBJ1-6
cdr3_length: 14
clone_size: once
v_call: TRBV5-3
cdr3_nt: TGTGCCAGAAGCATCGAGGTTGCTAATTCACCCCTCCACTTT
cdr3_aa: CARSIEVANSPLHF

d_call: NA
j_call: TRBJ2-5
cdr3_length: 14
clone_size: NA
v_call: TRBV6-2/TRBV6-3
cdr3_nt: TGTGCCAGCAGTTACTCGAGGCAGGGGGGGACCCAGTACTTC
cdr3_aa: CASSYSRQGGTQYF

d_call: NA
j_call: TRBJ2-5
cdr3_length: 14
clone_size: NA
v_call: TRBV5-8
cdr3_nt: TGTGCCGGATCCAGGGGGGCCCCTCGAGAGACCCAGTACTTC
cdr3_aa: CAGSRGAPRETQYF

d_call: TRBD2
j_call: TRBJ2-3
cdr3_length: 15
clone_size: NA
v_call: TRBV4-2
cdr3_nt: TGTGCCAGCAGCCGCAGCGGGGGGGCAGGAGATACGCAGTATTTT
cdr3_aa: CASSRSGGAGDTQYF

d_call: TRBD1
j_call: TRBJ1-2
cdr3_length: 16
clone_size: NA
v_call: TRBV5-6
cdr3_nt: TGTGCCAGCAGCTTGGTTCGGACAGGGAGGCCCTATGGCTACACCTTC
cdr3_aa: CASSLVRTGRPYGYTF

d_call: TRBD1
j_call: TRBJ2-3
cdr3_length: 17
clone_size: NA
v_call: TRBV10-1
cdr3_nt: TGCGCCAGCAGCCCAGGGACAGGTCTTGTGAGCACAGATACGCAGTATTTT
cdr3_aa: CASSPGTGLVSTDTQYF

d_call: TRBD2
j_call: TRBJ2-7
cdr3_length: 12
clone_size: few
v_call: TRBV18
cdr3_nt: TGTGCCAGCTCACCAGGGACTAGCGAGCAGTACTTC
cdr3_aa: CASSPGTSEQYF

d_call: NA
j_call: TRBJ1-1
cdr3_length: 14
clone_size: NA
v_call: TRBV7-3
cdr3_nt: TGTGCCAGTAGCACCGGGACACCGAACACTGAAGCTTTCTTT
cdr3_aa: CASSTGTPNTEAFF